The following is a T cell receptor (beta chain) sequence with its context. Its antigen is currently unknown. These data originate in a study of cytomegalovirus exposure and HLA in healthy donors. PCR primers comprised 60 Vbeta and 13 Jbeta primers. Libraries were prepared by immunoSEQ multiplex PCR; TCRdb keeps only in-frame clonotypes and omits some of them. The sample lists approximately 160,000 clones, approximately 86% occurring once. Study-wide points: Earlier findings revealed that most TCR beta V segments proved productive either about 87% or about 30% of the time. The later analysis indicated that the majority of CMV-associated TCR beta chains appeared HLA-restricted.

Germline CDR1 reads SGHVS; CDR2 reads FQNEAQ. V was shortened by 1 base and J by 2 bases, with 12 bases between the two germline ends. The CDR3 is 15 amino acids. The specimen was PBMCs. The sequence was collected from a male donor in good health and CMV-seronegative. V gene TRBV7-8 combines with J gene TRBJ2-7, with D possibly TRBD2 on 6 matching bases. The CDR3 DNA reads as TGTGCCAGCAGCTTAGATCCTAGCGTAACCTACGAGCAGTACTTC. Encoded protein: CASSLDPSVTYEQYF.